This entry lists 28 T cell receptor beta chains sequenced from one sample in a study of graft-versus-host responses after intestinal transplantation. These receptors have no known antigen. Data came from immunoSEQ multiplex PCR; TCRdb stores just in-frame clones and leaves some out. This sample has more than 65,000 clones, with around 96% found just once. The source material was unstimulated CD8+ T cells sorted from spleen or lymph node cells, sampled before intestinal transplant. The receptors derive from a human donor who received an intestinal transplant.

V and J are TRBV28 and TRBJ2-1; possibly TRBD2 for D (7 bases). Germline loops: CDR1 MDHEN, CDR2 SYDVKM. Trimming took off 6 bases at V and 15 bases at J, with 18 bases between the two ends. The length of the CDR3 is 12 residues. In DNA, the CDR3 is TGTGCCAGCAGCCTGGCGGGGGCGGATCTGTTCTTC. This translates into CASSLAGADLFF.

The V call is TRBV9, the J call TRBJ2-6; no reliable D call. The length of the CDR3 is 14 residues. Trimming pared 0 bases from V and 2 bases from J, leaving 3 bases between. Germline CDR1 and CDR2: SGDLS and YYNGEE. Written as DNA, the CDR3 is TGTGCCAGCAGCGTAGGAGCTGGGGCCAACGTCCTGACTTTC. It yields the protein CASSVGAGANVLTF. Together with reference TRBV9 and TRBJ2-6, the CDR3 gives the full variable domain: DSGVTQTPKHLITATGQRVTLRCSPRSGDLSVYWYQQSLDQGLQFLIQYYNGEERAKGNILERFSAQQFPDLHSELNLSSLELGDSALYFCASSVGAGANVLTFGAGSRLTVL.

CDR3 sequence reads: CASSDFLQGFGELFF. The CDR3 bases are TGTGCCAGCAGTGACTTTCTACAGGGCTTCGGGGAGCTGTTTTTT. The chain has TRBV6-4 and TRBJ2-2, with D possibly TRBD1 on 6 matching bases. Germline V gene data show CDR1 as MRHNA and CDR2 as SNTAGT. V lost 1 base to trimming and J lost 7 bases, with 13 bases between them. CDR3 length: 15 residues.

This sequence joins TRBV30 and TRBJ2-5; 10 bases are shared with TRBD2. This CDR3 has 15 residues. Trimming removed 0 bases from V and 4 bases from J; junction bases left unmatched: 5. In germline, CDR1 is GTSNPN, CDR2 SVGIG (reference sequence). This CDR3 is CAWSVKTSGTETQYF. CDR3 in DNA: TGTGCCTGGAGTGTCAAAACTAGCGGGACAGAGACCCAGTACTTC.

The chain links TRBV28 to TRBJ2-3; 11 nucleotides line up with TRBD2. This CDR3 contains 18 residues. The germline V gene encodes CDR1 MDHEN and CDR2 SYDVKM. J was trimmed by 0 bases and V by 6 bases; bases with no gene match: 11. The CDR3 here is CASRRLAGPNYSTDTQYF. The DNA of the CDR3 is TGTGCCAGCAGACGACTAGCGGGACCGAATTATAGCACAGATACGCAGTATTTT.

A single count supports this clone. This CDR3 reads CASSQDPTDRAGYGYTF. CDR3 coding DNA: TGCGCCAGCAGCCAAGATCCTACGGACAGGGCTGGCTATGGCTACACCTTC. This sequence joins TRBV4-1 and TRBJ1-2; 8 nucleotides line up with TRBD1. Germline CDR1 is MGHRA and CDR2 is YSYEKL. The CDR3 covers 17 residues. The ends lost 0 bases at V and 4 bases at J; junction bases unmatched: 10.

This chain connects TRBV7-8 to TRBJ1-5; D possibly corresponds to TRBD1 (5 bases). CDR1 and CDR2 (germline): SGHVS, FQNEAQ. CDR3 length equals 13 residues. V lost 5 bases to trimming and J lost 7 bases, with 12 bases between them. CDR3 nucleotide sequence: TGTGCCAGCAGCCACTGGGACGTACAGCCCCAGCATTTT. Translating it yields CASSHWDVQPQHF.

Here the CDR3 reads CASSFGQPALRGSPTDTQYF. CDR3 DNA sequence: TGTGCCAGCAGTTTCGGGCAGCCAGCCCTAAGGGGTTCACCCACAGATACGCAGTATTTT. This chain uses TRBV27 with TRBJ2-3, with D possibly matching TRBD1 (5 bases). Trimming pared 3 bases from V and 2 bases from J, leaving 27 bases between. CDR1 is MNHEY, CDR2 SMNVEV, per germline (reference sequence). CDR3 length equals 20 residues.

This clone appeared once. V and J are TRBV7-8 and TRBJ2-2, with no clear D. V was pared by 6 bases and J by 1 base, with 15 bases between. The germline V gene has CDR1 SGHVS and CDR2 FQNEAQ. CDR3 size: 16 residues. As DNA, the CDR3 is TGTGCCAGCAGGATCCCGCCCGGAATGAACACCGGGGAGCTGTTTTTT. The encoded protein is CASRIPPGMNTGELFF. Supplemented by reference TRBV7-8 and TRBJ2-2, the full variable domain reads GAGVSQSPRYKVAKRGQDVALRCDPISGHVSLFWYQQALGQGPEFLTYFQNEAQLDKSGLPSDRFFAERPEGSVSTLKIQRTQQEDSAVYLCASRIPPGMNTGELFFGEGSRLTVL.

This chain links TRBV18 with TRBJ1-5; D uncertain. The CDR3 has 14 residues. Germline V gives CDR1 KGHSH, CDR2 LQKENI. The V gene lost 3 bases and the J gene lost 2 bases, with 8 bases spanning the gap. CDR3 region: CASSPKVGNQPQHF. The CDR3 bases are TGTGCCAGCTCACCGAAGGTGGGCAATCAGCCCCAGCATTTT.

The genes are TRBV19 and TRBJ1-5; 7 bases fit TRBD1. J gave up 7 bases and V 9 bases, and 9 bases lay outside the gene matches. The CDR3 covers 13 residues. CDR1 and CDR2 from the germline V gene are LNHDA and SQIVND (reference sequence). The CDR3 protein is CASNRQGPQPQHF. The CDR3 bases are TGTGCCAGCAACAGACAGGGCCCACAGCCCCAGCATTTT.

This chain joins TRBV4-2 and TRBJ2-2, with 8 bases fitting TRBD2. The CDR3 loop spans 16 amino acids. CDR1 is LGHNA, CDR2 YNFKEQ, per germline. V trimming: 4 bases; J trimming: 3 bases; junction bases outside the gene matches: 7. The CDR3 is CASSPQRERYTGELFF. CDR3 sequence (DNA): TGTGCCAGCAGCCCCCAGCGGGAGCGGTACACCGGGGAGCTGTTTTTT.

About this clone: The identical CDR3 is also encoded by other nucleotide sequences in the sample. The chain couples TRBV9 to TRBJ2-1, with 8 positions matching TRBD2. This CDR3 is 16 amino acids long. Losses at the gene ends were 0 bases for V and 3 bases for J; bases not matched to a gene: 5. Germline values: CDR1 SGDLS, CDR2 YYNGEE. The CDR3 DNA is TGTGCCAGCAGCGTAGAAGGGCTAGCGGGCTACAATGAGCAGTTCTTC. As protein: CASSVEGLAGYNEQFF. Full variable domain (remainder filled in from reference TRBV9 and TRBJ2-1): DSGVTQTPKHLITATGQRVTLRCSPRSGDLSVYWYQQSLDQGLQFLIQYYNGEERAKGNILERFSAQQFPDLHSELNLSSLELGDSALYFCASSVEGLAGYNEQFFGPGTRLTVL.

The chain carries TRBV4-1 and TRBJ2-7; D remains ambiguous. The CDR3 is made up of 14 amino acids. Looked up from germline, CDR1 is MGHRA and CDR2 is YSYEKL. V shed 0 bases and J shed 4 bases, with 10 bases lying between them. CDR3 DNA sequence: TGCGCCAGCAGCCAAGATAGTAACTGGTACGAGCAGTACTTC. Translation: CASSQDSNWYEQYF.

Points on this clone: Other DNA sequences in this specimen translate into the identical CDR3. The chain links TRBV7-2 to TRBJ2-5; 10 nucleotides agree with TRBD2. V trimming: 4 bases; J trimming: 2 bases; junction bases outside the gene matches: 4. Germline V gene lookup returns CDR1 SGHTA and CDR2 FQGNSA. This CDR3 contains 15 residues. The CDR3 nucleotides are TGTGCCAGCAGCTACGGACTAGCGGTTCAAGAGACCCAGTACTTC. Translation gives CASSYGLAVQETQYF.

This clone has a single count. V is TRBV6-1 and J is TRBJ1-4; a weak D match, TRBD1 (5 bases). With 4 bases removed from V and 7 bases from J, the gap between germline ends came to 19 bases. CDR3 length: 16 amino acids. Germline V gene data show CDR1 as MNHNS and CDR2 as SASEGT. CDR3 in amino acids: CASSGAGSILVEKLFF. The CDR3 region has the DNA TGTGCCAGCAGTGGGGCAGGGTCCATCTTAGTTGAAAAACTGTTTTTT.

The chain recombines TRBV9 with TRBJ2-7; 9 nucleotides agree with TRBD1. Unmatched junction bases numbered 6, after V lost 4 bases and J lost 1 base. CDR3 length equals 15 residues. The V gene's germline CDR1 is SGDLS and CDR2 YYNGEE. CDR3 protein: CASSWGTGSSYEQYF. CDR3 bases: TGTGCCAGCAGCTGGGGGACAGGGAGTTCCTACGAGCAGTACTTC.

The gene calls are TRBV27 and TRBJ2-3; D uncertain. CDR1 is MNHEY, CDR2 SMNVEV, per germline (reference sequence). The V and J ends lost 5 bases and 2 bases respectively, with 8 bases between them. The CDR3 is made up of 13 amino acids. The CDR3 sequence is CASSTYPTDTQYF. CDR3 sequence (DNA): TGTGCCAGCAGTACCTATCCCACAGATACGCAGTATTTT.

This clone was counted only a few times. The J gene is TRBJ1-3, the V gene TRBV4-1; the D is unclear. This CDR3 spans 11 amino acids. Germline values: CDR1 MGHRA, CDR2 YSYEKL. Trimming pared 6 bases from V and 5 bases from J, leaving 5 bases between. CDR3 DNA sequence: TGCGCCAGCAGACTTCGAAACACCATATATTTT. As protein: CASRLRNTIYF.

This clone was seen just once. V is TRBV6-5 and J is TRBJ2-7; TRBD2 agrees at 8 bases. Trimming cost V 0 bases and J 6 bases; bases outside gene matches: 7. The CDR3 covers 15 residues. The germline gives CDR1 MNHEY, CDR2 SVGAGI. CDR3 sequence (DNA): TGTGCCAGCAGTTACTCAAGTACTAGCGGTGGCGAGCAGTACTTC. This translates into CASSYSSTSGGEQYF.

The genes are TRBV27 and TRBJ2-1, with D perhaps TRBD2 (5 bases). Germline CDR1 is MNHEY and CDR2 is SMNVEV (reference sequence). The CDR3 has 15 residues. The ends were cut back, 5 bases at V and 0 bases at J, with 11 bases in the middle. In DNA form, the CDR3 reads TGTGCCAGCAGTGCCACTAGGAGCTCCTACAATGAGCAGTTCTTC. It translates to CASSATRSSYNEQFF.

This clone came up once. V gene TRBV25-1 combines with J gene TRBJ2-7, with D hard to call. Trimming removed 5 bases from V and 4 bases from J, with 18 bases in between. This CDR3 has 15 residues. The germline V gene encodes CDR1 MGHDK and CDR2 SYGVNS. In DNA, the CDR3 is TGTGCCAGCAGTCCACGGGCCGGATCAAGATACGAGCAGTACTTC. This gives the protein CASSPRAGSRYEQYF.

V usage is TRBV13 and J usage is TRBJ2-7, with D perhaps matching TRBD1 (5 bases). This CDR3 region has 15 residues. The germline V and J ends were trimmed by 0 bases and 2 bases, with 11 bases remaining between them. The germline gives CDR1 PRHDT, CDR2 FYEKMQ (reference sequence). The CDR3 loop is CASSLGLTGTYEQYF. The CDR3 nucleotides are TGTGCCAGCAGCTTAGGCCTCACAGGAACCTACGAGCAGTACTTC. Full variable domain (outside the CDR3, taken from reference TRBV13 and TRBJ2-7): AAGVIQSPRHLIKEKRETATLKCYPIPRHDTVYWYQQGPGQDPQFLISFYEKMQSDKGSIPDRFSAQQFSDYHSELNMSSLELGDSALYFCASSLGLTGTYEQYFGPGTRLTVT.

This chain joins TRBV5-3 and TRBJ2-7; 8 bases line up with TRBD2. TRBV5-3 is an open reading frame whose function is uncertain. V gave up 4 bases and J gave up 1 base; unmatched junction bases: 7. The length of the CDR3 is 15 residues. The DNA of the CDR3 is TGTGCCAGAAGCAAGCAAGCGGGAGCTTCCTACGAGCAGTACTTC. Protein sequence: CARSKQAGASYEQYF.

V usage is TRBV27 and J usage is TRBJ1-5; D not certain. The germline V gene has CDR1 MNHEY and CDR2 SMNVEV (reference sequence). This CDR3 has 12 residues. The V end was cut by 5 bases, the J end by 6 bases, with 8 bases between. The CDR3 spells CASSLPGQPQHF. The CDR3 DNA sequence: TGTGCCAGCAGTCTGCCAGGTCAGCCCCAGCATTTT.

This chain uses TRBV21-1 with TRBJ2-5; the table's D call TRBD2 went unverified against the DNA. TRBV21-1 is flagged as a pseudogene. CDR3 size: 17 residues. This chain's CDR3 is CASSKGYSGRGEETQYF. In DNA, the CDR3 is TGTGCCAGCAGCAAAGGGTATAGCGGGAGAGGGGAAGAGACCCAGTACTTC.

This sequence joins TRBV4-1 and TRBJ2-7, with 12 bases identical to TRBD2. Germline values: CDR1 MGHRA, CDR2 YSYEKL. Trimming removed 1 base from V and 5 bases from J; junction bases left unmatched: 3. The CDR3 has 15 residues. The CDR3 loop is CASSQVLAGGDEQYF. The CDR3 nucleotides are TGCGCCAGCAGCCAAGTACTAGCGGGAGGTGACGAGCAGTACTTC.

The chain combines TRBV4-2 with TRBJ2-7; 10 nucleotides match TRBD2. This CDR3 has 17 amino acids. Germline CDR1 is LGHNA and CDR2 is YNFKEQ. V shed 0 bases and J 3 bases; nucleotides not matched to a gene: 8. The CDR3 coding sequence is TGTGCCAGCAGCCAAGATCGAGTACTAGCGGGACTCTACGAGCAGTACTTC. Amino acids: CASSQDRVLAGLYEQYF.